This T cell receptor beta chain was observed in a study of blood T cell repertoires in COVID-19. Study-level background: T cells, B-cell-depleted T cells, or PBMCs supplied cDNA or gDNA.

Germline lookup yields CDR1 SEHNR and CDR2 FQNEAQ (reference sequence). V lost 1 base, J lost 4 bases, and 14 bases lay in between. This CDR3 is 16 amino acids long. Produced via immunoSEQ multiplex PCR; TCRdb's table is partial and in-frame only. The data contain about 220,000 clones, 88% of them singletons. The receptor was derived from a woman aged 40 to 50 with acute COVID-19. Material for sequencing was PBMCs or T cells enriched from blood (not recorded which). V is TRBV7-9 and J is TRBJ2-1; the D gene is possibly TRBD1 (6 bases). The CDR3 spells CASSLVPGTRYNEQFF. The CDR3 DNA sequence: TGTGCCAGCAGCTTAGTACCAGGGACACGTTACAATGAGCAGTTCTTC.